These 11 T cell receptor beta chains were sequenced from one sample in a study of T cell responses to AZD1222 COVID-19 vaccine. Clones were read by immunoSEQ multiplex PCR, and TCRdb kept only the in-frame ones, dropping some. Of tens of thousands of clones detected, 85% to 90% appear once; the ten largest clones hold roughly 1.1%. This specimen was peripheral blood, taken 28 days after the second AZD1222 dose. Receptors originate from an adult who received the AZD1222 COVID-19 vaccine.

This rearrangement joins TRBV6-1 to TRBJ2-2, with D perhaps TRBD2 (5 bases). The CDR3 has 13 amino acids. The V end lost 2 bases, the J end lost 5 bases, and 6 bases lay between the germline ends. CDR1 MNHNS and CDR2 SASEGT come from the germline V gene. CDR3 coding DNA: TGTGCCAGCAGTGAACGACTAACCGGGGAGCTGTTTTTT. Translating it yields CASSERLTGELFF.

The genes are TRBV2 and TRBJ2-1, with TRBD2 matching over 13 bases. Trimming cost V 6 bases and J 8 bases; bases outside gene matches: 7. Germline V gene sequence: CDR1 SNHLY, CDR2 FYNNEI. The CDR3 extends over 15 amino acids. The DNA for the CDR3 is TGTGCCAGCAGAGGAGGACTAGCGGGAGTCGATGAGCAGTTCTTC. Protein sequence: CASRGGLAGVDEQFF.

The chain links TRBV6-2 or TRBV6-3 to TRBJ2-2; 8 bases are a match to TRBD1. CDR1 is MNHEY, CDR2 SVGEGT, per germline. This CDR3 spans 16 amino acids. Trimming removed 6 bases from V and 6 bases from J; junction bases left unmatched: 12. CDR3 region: CASSPGQGASAGELFF. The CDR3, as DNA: TGTGCCAGCAGCCCGGGGCAGGGGGCGTCGGCCGGGGAGCTGTTTTTT.

The CDR3 loop is CASSFLGAGWAEAFF. CDR3 bases: TGTGCCAGCAGTTTTTTGGGGGCGGGTTGGGCTGAAGCTTTCTTT. The rearrangement uses TRBV27 and TRBJ1-1; the D gene is possibly TRBD1 (6 bases). V dropped 3 bases and J dropped 6 bases, with 17 bases sitting between them. The CDR3 extends over 15 amino acids. Per germline, CDR1 MNHEY and CDR2 SMNVEV (reference sequence).

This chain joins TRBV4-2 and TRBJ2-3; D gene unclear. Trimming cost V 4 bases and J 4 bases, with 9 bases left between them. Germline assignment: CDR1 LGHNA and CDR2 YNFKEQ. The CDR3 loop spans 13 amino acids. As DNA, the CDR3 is TGTGCCAGCAGCCCGAACCTGGCAGATACGCAGTATTTT. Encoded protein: CASSPNLADTQYF.

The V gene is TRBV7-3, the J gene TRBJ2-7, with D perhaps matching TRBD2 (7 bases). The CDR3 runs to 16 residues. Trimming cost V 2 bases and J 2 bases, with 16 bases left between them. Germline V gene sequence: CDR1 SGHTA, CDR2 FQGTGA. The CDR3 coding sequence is TGTGCCAGCAGCTTATCCGTGGCGGGGGCTCCCTACGAGCAGTACTTC. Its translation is CASSLSVAGAPYEQYF.

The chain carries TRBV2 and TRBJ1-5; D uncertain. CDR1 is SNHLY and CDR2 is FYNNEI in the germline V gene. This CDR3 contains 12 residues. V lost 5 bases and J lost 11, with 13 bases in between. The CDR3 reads CASSRTVLAQHF. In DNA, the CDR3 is TGTGCCAGCAGTAGGACCGTCCTGGCCCAGCATTTT.

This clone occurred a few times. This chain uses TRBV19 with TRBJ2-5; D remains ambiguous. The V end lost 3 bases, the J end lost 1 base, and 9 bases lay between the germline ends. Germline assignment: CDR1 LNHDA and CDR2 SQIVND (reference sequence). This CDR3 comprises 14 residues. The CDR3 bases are TGTGCCAGTAGTATTTTAGGCACCCAAGAGACCCAGTACTTC. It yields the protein CASSILGTQETQYF.

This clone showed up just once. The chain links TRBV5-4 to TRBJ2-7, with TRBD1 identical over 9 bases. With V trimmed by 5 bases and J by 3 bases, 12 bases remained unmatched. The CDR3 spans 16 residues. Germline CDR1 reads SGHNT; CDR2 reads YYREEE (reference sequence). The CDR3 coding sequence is TGTGCCAGCAGTTTTAGATCCGGGACAGGGAACTACGAGCAGTACTTC. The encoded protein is CASSFRSGTGNYEQYF.

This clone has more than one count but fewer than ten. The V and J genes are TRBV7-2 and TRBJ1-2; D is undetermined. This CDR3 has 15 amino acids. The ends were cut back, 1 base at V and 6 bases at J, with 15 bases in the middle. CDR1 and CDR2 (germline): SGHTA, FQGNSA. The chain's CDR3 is CASSLDIIGFDGYTF. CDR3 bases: TGTGCCAGCAGCTTAGATATCATTGGGTTCGATGGCTACACCTTC.

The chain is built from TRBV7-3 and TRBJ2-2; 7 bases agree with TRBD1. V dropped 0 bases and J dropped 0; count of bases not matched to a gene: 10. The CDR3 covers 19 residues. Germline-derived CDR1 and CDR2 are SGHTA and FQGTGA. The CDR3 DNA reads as TGTGCCAGCAGCTTAACGAGGCTCAGGGGGTCCCCGAACACCGGGGAGCTGTTTTTT. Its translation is CASSLTRLRGSPNTGELFF.